The clone carrying this TCR beta chain was observed a handful of times. The sample is drawn from a study of blood T cell repertoires in COVID-19. The wider study: From T cells, B-cell-depleted T cells, or PBMCs came the material, which was cDNA or gDNA.

Living in 24 US areas, the participants were between roughly 18 and 90 years of age. Recovery meant two consecutive negative NP/OP PCR tests, professional clearance, or resolved symptoms. As handled by the study authors: Reference gene primers were amplified, and this amplification served to estimate nucleated cell counts. The protocol was immunoSEQ multiplex PCR, while the TCRdb copy is restricted to in-frame clones and leaves out a portion. The V and J calls and clone size come from that table; D and trimming were worked out from the DNA. The sample has 270,000 or so clones, more than 65% seen once. This clonotype was obtained from a man aged 45 to 65 who had recovered from COVID-19. What was sequenced was PBMCs or T cells enriched from blood (not recorded which).

CDR3 nucleotides: TGTGCCAGCAGCTTATCTCTGGGGGCGGCCACTGAAGCTTTCTTT. Protein: CASSLSLGAATEAFF. V usage is TRBV11-3 and J usage is TRBJ1-1, with a weak D call TRBD1 (6 bases). CDR3 length: 15 residues. The ends were cut back, 2 bases at V and 4 bases at J, with 14 bases in the middle. Germline CDR1 is SGHNT and CDR2 is YENEEA.